This T cell receptor beta chain was identified in a study of spatial heterogeneity in lung cancer. Study as a whole: For tumor regions, TCR transcript counts showed a strong correlation with a T cell module score derived from matched bulk RNA-seq. In raw reads, more than 8.5 appearances on average were recorded for each unique TCR and UMI combination. Study results and limitations: Coverage was estimated at roughly 7.2% of tumor T cells for alpha chains and around 12% for beta chains. Tumoral mutation counts were tracked by counts of expanded intratumoral alpha and beta TCRs.

This clonotype is labeled medium-sized (0.01 to 0.1%). The antigen is not known. This beta chain slipped into a library made for alpha chains as a stray read, so its size is not meaningful. TCRdb reanalysed the 5' RACE reads using MiXCR and keeps one entry per CDR3 protein. The data contain 15,000 to 20,000 distinct CDR3 sequences, roughly 6% of them singletons. The germline gives CDR1 LNHDA, CDR2 SQIVND (reference sequence). Trimming took 5 bases from V and 4 from J; bases not matched to a gene: 3. The CDR3 covers 14 residues. Time point reported: sample taken at primary tumor resection. Whole RNA, which was extracted from tumor, nontumor lung tissue or frozen PBMC, was sequenced without any cell sorting.

The starting material was lung tumor tissue, obtained at surgery. This clonotype was obtained from a male donor with early-stage non-small cell lung cancer. The chain joins TRBV19 to TRBJ1-4; the match to TRBD1 covers 8 bases. The CDR3 DNA is TGTGCCAGTAGTGTCGGACAGGGTAATGAAAAACTGTTTTTT. This translates into CASSVGQGNEKLFF.